Following are 18 T cell receptor beta chains from one sample sequenced in a study of blood T cell repertoires in COVID-19 (TCRdb year 2020). Libraries were built with the immunoSEQ multiplex PCR assay. TCRdb obtained this table from immuneACCESS and retained in-frame rearrangements with V and J assigned. These tables miss some clones; where compared with another copy, unresolved V genes account for less than half of the shortfall, and the remainder is unexplained. The table for this sample lists about 130,000 clones; about 87% of them were counted only once. The ten largest account for about a tenth of the sample. The sample comprised peripheral blood. These receptors originate from a man in his fifties with acute or convalescent COVID-19.

This chain connects TRBV5-1 to TRBJ1-6, with D maybe TRBD1 (6 bases). CDR3 length: 17 residues. V lost 0 bases and J 7 bases, leaving 17 bases between the germline ends. The germline V gene has CDR1 SGHRS and CDR2 YFSETQ. CDR3 coding DNA: TGCGCCAGCAGCTTGGCCCTCTCGACAGGTGGGAATTCACCCCTCCACTTT. Residues: CASSLALSTGGNSPLHF.

V usage is TRBV5-1 and J usage is TRBJ1-2; 9 bases are shared with TRBD1. V gave up 7 bases and J gave up 1 base; unmatched junction bases: 8. CDR1 and CDR2 from the germline V gene are SGHRS and YFSETQ. The CDR3 loop spans 15 amino acids. CDR3 region: CASATGGAGNYGYTF. CDR3 nucleotides: TGCGCCAGCGCTACAGGGGGCGCGGGTAACTATGGCTACACCTTC.

The gene calls are TRBV11-2 and TRBJ2-3; TRBD2 aligns across 9 bases. The V segment lost 0 bases and the J segment 0 bases; nucleotides outside the gene matches: 7. Looked up from germline, CDR1 is SGHAT and CDR2 is FQNNGV. The CDR3 consists of 18 residues. This CDR3 is CASSLDIGGGASTDTQYF. The CDR3 DNA is TGTGCCAGCAGCTTAGATATTGGCGGGGGGGCTAGCACAGATACGCAGTATTTT.

The CDR3 nucleotides read TGTGCCATCAGTGGACAGGGGGCGGGCGAGCAGTACTTC. Its protein is CAISGQGAGEQYF. The J gene is TRBJ2-7, the V gene TRBV10-3, with 10 nucleotides matching TRBD1. This CDR3 comprises 13 residues. The germline V gene has CDR1 ENHRY and CDR2 SYGVKD. V was pared by 4 bases and J by 6 bases, with 3 bases of the junction left unmatched.

The J gene is TRBJ2-1, the V gene TRBV24-1, with D possibly TRBD2 on 5 matching bases. V was clipped by 3 bases and J by 6 bases, with 14 bases between them. Germline V gives CDR1 KGHDR, CDR2 SFDVKD. CDR3 length: 15 residues. In nucleotides, the CDR3 is TGTGCCACCAGTGATCCCCGAGGAGAGGGCAATGAGCAGTTCTTC. Amino acids: CATSDPRGEGNEQFF.

This clone was detected once. This chain connects TRBV10-3 to TRBJ2-7, with 7 bases fitting TRBD1. The CDR3 extends over 13 amino acids. Germline CDR1 is ENHRY and CDR2 is SYGVKD. J was trimmed by 2 bases and V by 10 bases; bases with no gene match: 8. CDR3 nucleotide sequence: TGTGCCACCTGGACAGGACCCCCCTACGAGCAGTACTTC. Amino acid sequence: CATWTGPPYEQYF.

This sequence joins TRBV11-2 and TRBJ1-5; D unclear. V was cut by 5 bases and J by 9 bases, with 17 bases left in between. The germline V gene has CDR1 SGHAT and CDR2 FQNNGV. The CDR3 is 14 amino acids. In nucleotides, the CDR3 is TGTGCCAGCAGCGCCGGCCTATCAGCGGCGCCCCAGCATTTT. Translating it yields CASSAGLSAAPQHF.

This clone has ten or more counts. The chain joins TRBV5-1 to TRBJ2-3; TRBD1 agrees at 9 bases. The CDR3 is 14 residues long. From germline, CDR1 is SGHRS and CDR2 YFSETQ. The trim removed 7 bases at V and 4 bases at J, leaving 7 bases unmatched. CDR3 amino acids: CASGAQGAADTQYF. The CDR3 DNA sequence: TGCGCCAGCGGAGCACAGGGGGCTGCAGATACGCAGTATTTT.

The chain carries TRBV5-1 and TRBJ1-6; TRBD1 matches 8 bases. V dropped 8 bases and J dropped 7; count of bases not matched to a gene: 14. Germline V gives CDR1 SGHRS, CDR2 YFSETQ. The length of the CDR3 is 16 residues. DNA for the CDR3: TGCGCCAGGATCCTTATCCCAGGGGGCGGGAATTCACCCCTCCACTTT. This codes for CARILIPGGGNSPLHF.

The chain recombines TRBV7-2 with TRBJ2-6; perhaps TRBD1 as D (6 bases). V was shortened by 4 bases and J by 0 bases, with 7 bases between the two germline ends. Germline loops: CDR1 SGHTA, CDR2 FQGNSA. The CDR3 spans 15 residues. The CDR3 reads CASSSRGSGANVLTF. The CDR3 nucleotides read TGTGCCAGCAGCTCCAGGGGCTCTGGGGCCAACGTCCTGACTTTC.

The V gene is TRBV6-5, the J gene TRBJ1-6; D ambiguous. Germline values: CDR1 MNHEY, CDR2 SVGAGI. V was cut by 2 bases and J by 10 bases, with 12 bases left in between. The CDR3 covers 14 residues. CDR3 DNA: TGTGCCAGCAGTTACACAGTTCCAGGCTCACCCCTCCACTTT. It codes for CASSYTVPGSPLHF.

A single count supports this clone. The CDR3 DNA sequence: TGTGCCAGCTCAGGGGGACTAGCGGGGTCCGGGTACTTC. Translated: CASSGGLAGSGYF. The rearrangement uses TRBV18 and TRBJ2-7, with 13 bases aligning to TRBD2. The CDR3 extends over 13 amino acids. Germline V CDR1 and CDR2: KGHSH, LQKENI. The V segment lost 5 bases and the J segment 12 bases; nucleotides outside the gene matches: 7.

The chain uses TRBV5-4 and TRBJ1-1; D might be TRBD1 (5 bases). Trimming removed 5 bases at V and 2 bases at J, with 16 bases between. In germline, CDR1 is SGHNT, CDR2 YYREEE (reference sequence). The CDR3 runs to 15 residues. The CDR3 DNA reads as TGTGCCAGCAGTGGGGGGGGAGGATATAACACTGAAGCTTTCTTT. It codes for CASSGGGGYNTEAFF.

The rearrangement links TRBV28 to TRBJ1-1, with D uncertain. Trimming took 10 bases from V and 2 from J, leaving 11 bases between them. Germline CDR1 reads MDHEN; CDR2 reads SYDVKM. The CDR3 length is 12 residues. This CDR3 is CAIGNVNTEAFF. The CDR3 nucleotides are TGTGCCATCGGGAACGTAAACACTGAAGCTTTCTTT.

The chain has TRBV19 and TRBJ2-4; 7 bases are a match to TRBD1. Germline values: CDR1 LNHDA, CDR2 SQIVND (reference sequence). This CDR3 region has 16 residues. The V gene end was trimmed by 6 bases and the J gene end by 6 bases; junction bases not matched to a gene: 14. CDR3 in DNA: TGTGCCAGTAGCGCACCTAGACAGGGATTGGGAAACATTCAGTACTTC. It codes for CASSAPRQGLGNIQYF. The full variable domain, its missing parts supplied by reference TRBV19 and TRBJ2-4, is DGGITQSPKYLFRKEGQNVTLSCEQNLNHDAMYWYRQDPGQGLRLIYYSQIVNDFQKGDIAEGYSVSREKKESFPLTVTSAQKNPTAFYLCASSAPRQGLGNIQYFGAGTRLSVL.

The rearrangement uses TRBV6-5 and TRBJ1-6; 7 bases map to TRBD1. The CDR3 sequence is 13 residues long. The V segment lost 8 bases and the J segment 12 bases; nucleotides outside the gene matches: 10. The germline gives CDR1 MNHEY, CDR2 SVGAGI. CDR3 sequence reads: CASSTGAIRPLHF. In DNA form, the CDR3 reads TGTGCCAGCTCTACAGGGGCCATCCGACCCCTCCACTTT.

V and J are TRBV15 and TRBJ1-1; 7 bases map to TRBD1. The J segment lost 5 bases and the V segment lost 1 base, leaving 7 bases of the junction unmatched. CDR1 is LNHNV and CDR2 is YYDKDF in the germline V gene (reference sequence). The CDR3 loop spans 15 amino acids. For the CDR3, the DNA is TGTGCCACCAGCAGAGGGGCAGGGGGTAATACTGAAGCTTTCTTT. Translating it yields CATSRGAGGNTEAFF.

The rearrangement uses TRBV5-1 and TRBJ2-7; TRBD1 agrees at 7 bases. The CDR3 is made up of 14 amino acids. The germline gives CDR1 SGHRS, CDR2 YFSETQ. The ends lost 3 bases at V and 7 bases at J; junction bases unmatched: 10. The CDR3 sequence: CASSSGQVRVEQYF. Here the CDR3 DNA reads TGCGCCAGCAGCTCCGGACAGGTACGGGTGGAGCAGTACTTC.